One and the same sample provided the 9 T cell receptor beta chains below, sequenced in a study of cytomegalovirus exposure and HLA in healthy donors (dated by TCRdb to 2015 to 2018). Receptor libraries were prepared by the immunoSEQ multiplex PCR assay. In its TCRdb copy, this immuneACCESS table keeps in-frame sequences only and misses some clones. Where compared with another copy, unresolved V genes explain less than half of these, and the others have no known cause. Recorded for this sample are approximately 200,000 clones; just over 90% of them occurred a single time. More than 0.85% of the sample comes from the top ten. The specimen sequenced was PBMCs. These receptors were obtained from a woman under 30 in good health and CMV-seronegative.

The CDR3 reads CAWSVKAPAGPLHF. In nucleotides, the CDR3 is TGTGCCTGGAGTGTAAAGGCGCCCGCGGGTCCCCTCCACTTT. The chain is built from TRBV30 and TRBJ1-6, with D unclear. Germline V gene data show CDR1 as GTSNPN and CDR2 as SVGIG (reference sequence). V dropped 0 bases and J dropped 13 bases, with 16 bases sitting between them. The CDR3 sequence is 14 residues long. Complete variable domain (other parts from reference TRBV30 and TRBJ1-6): SQTIHQWPATLVQPVGSPLSLECTVEGTSNPNLYWYRQAAGRGLQLLFYSVGIGQISSEVPQNLSASRPQDRQFILSSKKLLLSDSGFYLCAWSVKAPAGPLHFGNGTRLTVT.

The DNA for the CDR3 is TGTGCCAGCAGCTTATGGACAGGCCAAGAGACCCAGTACTTC. It specifies CASSLWTGQETQYF. V and J are TRBV7-9 and TRBJ2-5; 7 bases are a match to TRBD1. CDR1 and CDR2 from the germline V gene are SEHNR and FQNEAQ (reference sequence). The V and J ends lost 2 bases and 1 base, in that order; junction bases with no gene match: 1. This CDR3 is 14 amino acids long.

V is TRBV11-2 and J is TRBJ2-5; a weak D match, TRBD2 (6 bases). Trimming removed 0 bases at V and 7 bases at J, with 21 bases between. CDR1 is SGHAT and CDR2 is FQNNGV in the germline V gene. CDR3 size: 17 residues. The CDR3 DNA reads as TGTGCCAGCAGCTTAGAATTGGTGGCGGGATTGCTTGGGACCCAGTACTTC. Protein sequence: CASSLELVAGLLGTQYF. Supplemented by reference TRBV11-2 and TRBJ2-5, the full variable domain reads EAGVAQSPRYKIIEKRQSVAFWCNPISGHATLYWYQQILGQGPKLLIQFQNNGVVDDSQLPKDRFSAERLKGVDSTLKIQPAKLEDSAVYLCASSLELVAGLLGTQYFGPGTRLLVL.

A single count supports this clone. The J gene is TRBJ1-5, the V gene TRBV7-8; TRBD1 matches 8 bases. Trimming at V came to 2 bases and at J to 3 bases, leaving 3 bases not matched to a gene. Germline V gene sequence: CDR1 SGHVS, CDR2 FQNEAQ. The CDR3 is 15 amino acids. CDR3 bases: TGTGCCAGCAGCTTATCGACAGGGGCCAATCAGCCCCAGCATTTT. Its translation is CASSLSTGANQPQHF.

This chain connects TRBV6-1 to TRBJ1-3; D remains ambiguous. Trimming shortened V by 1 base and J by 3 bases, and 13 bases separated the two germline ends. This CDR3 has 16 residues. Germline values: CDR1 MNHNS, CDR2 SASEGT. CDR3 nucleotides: TGTGCCAGCAGTGAAGACCCGGGAGTAATTGGAAACACCATATATTTT. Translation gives CASSEDPGVIGNTIYF.

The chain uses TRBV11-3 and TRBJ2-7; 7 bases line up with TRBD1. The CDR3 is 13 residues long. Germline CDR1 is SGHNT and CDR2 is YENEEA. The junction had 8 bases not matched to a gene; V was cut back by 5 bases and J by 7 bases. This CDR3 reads CASSQTGVGEQYF. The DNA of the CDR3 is TGTGCCAGCAGCCAAACAGGGGTGGGAGAGCAGTACTTC.

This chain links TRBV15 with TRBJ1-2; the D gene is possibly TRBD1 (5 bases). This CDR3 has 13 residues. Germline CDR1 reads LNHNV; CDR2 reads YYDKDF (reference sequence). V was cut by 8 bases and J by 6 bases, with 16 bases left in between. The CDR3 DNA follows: TGTGCCACCGGAAGACAGTCACGGGATGGCTACACCTTC. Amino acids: CATGRQSRDGYTF.

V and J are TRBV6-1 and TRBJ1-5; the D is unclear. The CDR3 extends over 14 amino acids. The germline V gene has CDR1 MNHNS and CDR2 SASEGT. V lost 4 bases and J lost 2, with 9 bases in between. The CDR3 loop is CASSALIGNQPQHF. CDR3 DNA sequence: TGTGCCAGCAGTGCACTAATCGGCAATCAGCCCCAGCATTTT.

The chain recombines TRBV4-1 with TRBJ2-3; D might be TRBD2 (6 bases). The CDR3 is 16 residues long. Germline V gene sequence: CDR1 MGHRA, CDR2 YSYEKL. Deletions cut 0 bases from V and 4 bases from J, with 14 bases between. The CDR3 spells CASSQEGRGGADTQYF. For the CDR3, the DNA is TGCGCCAGCAGCCAAGAGGGGCGGGGAGGCGCAGATACGCAGTATTTT.